This TCR beta chain was captured by sequencing in a study of PD-L1 blockade in urothelial cancer. Looking at the study overall: Individuals in the cohort had been given 0 to 3 earlier chemotherapy regimens.

Here immunoSEQ multiplex PCR was the method, and the copy in TCRdb shows in-frame clones only, minus some. The sample has about 76,000 clones, about 91% seen once. Germline CDR1 and CDR2: MNHNY and SVGAGI (reference sequence). The CDR3 sequence is 13 residues long. V was cut by 4 bases and J by 4 bases, with 9 bases left in between. The time point here: peripheral blood 6 weeks after treatment start. The chain combines TRBV6-6 with TRBJ2-3; D may be TRBD2 (5 bases). Material: PBMCs, obtained around atezolizumab (anti-PD-L1) treatment. The TCR comes from a woman older than 75 with urothelial cancer. CDR3 nucleotides: TGTGCCAGCAGTTCGGGCGGGCCAGATACGCAGTATTTT. Translated, it gives CASSSGGPDTQYF.